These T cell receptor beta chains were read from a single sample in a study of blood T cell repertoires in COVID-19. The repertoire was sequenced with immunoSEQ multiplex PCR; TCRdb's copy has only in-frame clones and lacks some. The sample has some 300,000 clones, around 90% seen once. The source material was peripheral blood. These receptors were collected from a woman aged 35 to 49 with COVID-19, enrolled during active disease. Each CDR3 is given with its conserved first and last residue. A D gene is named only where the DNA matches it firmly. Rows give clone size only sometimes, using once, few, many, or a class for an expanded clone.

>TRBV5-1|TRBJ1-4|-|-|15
TGCGCCAGCAGCTTGGAAACAGGTCGATATGAAAAACTGTTTTTT
CASSLETGRYEKLFF
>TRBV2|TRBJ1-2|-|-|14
TGTGCCAGCAGTCCAGACAGCGTAAACTATGGCTACACCTTC
CASSPDSVNYGYTF
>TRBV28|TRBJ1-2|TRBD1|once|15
TGTGCCAGCAGTTTGGGGACAGGGGGCGTCCATGGCTACACCTTC
CASSLGTGGVHGYTF
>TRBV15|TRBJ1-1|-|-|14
TGTGCCACCAGCAGAGGGGCAGTTAACACTGAAGCTTTCTTT
CATSRGAVNTEAFF
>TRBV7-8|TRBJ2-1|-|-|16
TGTGCCAGCAGCTTAGCCGGGACATGGAAGGTCTATGAGCAGTTCTTC
CASSLAGTWKVYEQFF
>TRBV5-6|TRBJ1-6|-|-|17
TGTGCCAGCAGCTTGGAGGGGTCGGGACTTCTCATTTCACCCCTCCACTTT
CASSLEGSGLLISPLHF
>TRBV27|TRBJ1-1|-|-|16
TGTGCCAGCAGTTTCCGTGTACAGGGCGGGAACACTGAAGCTTTCTTT
CASSFRVQGGNTEAFF
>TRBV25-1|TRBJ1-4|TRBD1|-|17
TGTGCCAGCAGTGAATACGGGACAGGGGGCTGGGGTGAAAAACTGTTTTTT
CASSEYGTGGWGEKLFF
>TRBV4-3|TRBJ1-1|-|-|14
TGCGCCAGCAGCCAAGCCTTCAGGAACACTGAAGCTTTCTTT
CASSQAFRNTEAFF
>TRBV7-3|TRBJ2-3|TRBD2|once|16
TGTGCCAGCAGCCCCCTAACGGGAGGGCGGTCAGATACGCAGTATTTT
CASSPLTGGRSDTQYF
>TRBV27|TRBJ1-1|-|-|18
TGTGCCAGCAGTTTATTTGGCATCCTCCCACCGGGTGAGACTGAAGCTTTCTTT
CASSLFGILPPGETEAFF
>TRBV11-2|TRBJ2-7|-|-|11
TGTGCCAGCAGTCCTGTCTACGAGCAGTACTTC
CASSPVYEQYF
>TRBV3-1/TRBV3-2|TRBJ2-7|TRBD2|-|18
TGTGCCAGCAGCCAAGCGGGTCTAGCGGGGGACGACTCCTACGAGCAGTACTTC
CASSQAGLAGDDSYEQYF
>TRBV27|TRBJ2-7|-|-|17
TGTGCCAGCAGTTTAACGGGGGAAAGCGGCCGCTCCTACGAGCAGTACTTC
CASSLTGESGRSYEQYF
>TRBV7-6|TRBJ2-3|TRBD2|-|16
TGTGCCAGCAGCTTAGTATTCGAGCGGGATTCCGATACGCAGTATTTT
CASSLVFERDSDTQYF
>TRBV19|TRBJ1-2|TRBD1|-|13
TGTGCCAGTAGTGACAGGGGGCGCGGGGGCTACACCTTC
CASSDRGRGGYTF
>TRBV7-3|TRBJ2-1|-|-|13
TGTGCCAGCAGCCCACCGGGAGACACCAAGCAGTTCTTC
CASSPPGDTKQFF
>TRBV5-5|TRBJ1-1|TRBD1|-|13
TGTGCCAGCAGCTCGACAGGGGGCACTGAAGCTTTCTTT
CASSSTGGTEAFF
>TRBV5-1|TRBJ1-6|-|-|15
TGCGCCAGCAGCTTGACAGGGTGGAACCGTTCACCCCTCCACTTT
CASSLTGWNRSPLHF
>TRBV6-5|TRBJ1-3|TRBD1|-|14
TGTGCCAGCCTTACAGGGGGCTCTGGAAACACCATATATTTT
CASLTGGSGNTIYF
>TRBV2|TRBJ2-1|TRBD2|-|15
TGTGCCAGCAGTACCCGGACTAGATTTGACAATGAGCAGTTCTTC
CASSTRTRFDNEQFF
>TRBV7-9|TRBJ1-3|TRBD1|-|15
TGTGCCAGCAGTCGACAGGGGCCCTCAGGAAACACCATATATTTT
CASSRQGPSGNTIYF
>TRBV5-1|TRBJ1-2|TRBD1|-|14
TGCGCCAGCAGCCTGATGACAGGGGGCCGTGGCTACACCTTC
CASSLMTGGRGYTF
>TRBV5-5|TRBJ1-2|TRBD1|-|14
TGTGCCAGCAGCTCGGCGGGACAGGGCTATGGCTACACCTTC
CASSSAGQGYGYTF
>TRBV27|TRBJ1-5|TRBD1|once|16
TGTGCCAGCAGTAGGACAGGGGGTAGTCGCAATCAGCCCCAGCATTTT
CASSRTGGSRNQPQHF
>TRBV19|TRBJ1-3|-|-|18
TGTGCCAGTAGTCCTGCCCCGACATCGGGATACTCTGGAAACACCATATATTTT
CASSPAPTSGYSGNTIYF
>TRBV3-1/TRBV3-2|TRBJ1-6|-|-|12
TGTGCCAGCAGCCAAAACATCCGACACCTCCACTTT
CASSQNIRHLHF
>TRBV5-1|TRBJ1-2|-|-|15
TGCGCCAGCAGCTTGGAAGCGGACGGAAGCTATGGCTACACCTTC
CASSLEADGSYGYTF
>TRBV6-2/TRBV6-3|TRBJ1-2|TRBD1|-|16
TGTGCCAGCAGTTACGCCCCGGACAGGATTAACTATGGCTACACCTTC
CASSYAPDRINYGYTF
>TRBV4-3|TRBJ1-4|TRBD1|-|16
TGCGCCAGCAGCCCGAGGGACAGGGGGACTAATGAAAAACTGTTTTTT
CASSPRDRGTNEKLFF
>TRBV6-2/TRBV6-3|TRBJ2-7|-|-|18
TGTGCCAGCAGTTACTCGTCCCAGGGAAGGCGTACGGCCTACGAGCAGTACTTC
CASSYSSQGRRTAYEQYF
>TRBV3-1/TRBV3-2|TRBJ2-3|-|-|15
TGTGCCAGCGGACAATTTGGGGGACTCACAGATACGCAGTATTTT
CASGQFGGLTDTQYF
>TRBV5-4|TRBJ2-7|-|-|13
TGTGCCAGCAGCTACGGGTCATCCTACGAGCAGTACTTC
CASSYGSSYEQYF
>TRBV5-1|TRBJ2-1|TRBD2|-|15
TGCGCCAGCAGCCCGCCTAGCGGGGTCGGGGATGAGCAGTTCTTC
CASSPPSGVGDEQFF
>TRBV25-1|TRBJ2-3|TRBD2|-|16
TGTGCCAGCGGAACGACTAGCGGGAGTTTGGCAGATACGCAGTATTTT
CASGTTSGSLADTQYF
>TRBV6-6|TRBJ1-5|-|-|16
TGTGCCAGCAGTCCCCTTTGGAGGAATAGCAATCAGCCCCAGCATTTT
CASSPLWRNSNQPQHF
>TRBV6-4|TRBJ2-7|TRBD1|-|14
TGTGCCAGCAGCCCCGGACAGGGGGGCGACGAGCAGTACTTC
CASSPGQGGDEQYF
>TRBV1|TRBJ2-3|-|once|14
TGCACCAGCCGGGACACTCCGGGCACAGATACGCAGTATTTT
CTSRDTPGTDTQYF
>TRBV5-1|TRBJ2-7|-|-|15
TGCGCCAGCAGCTTGGTTGGAGGACCCTCCTACGAGCAGTACTTC
CASSLVGGPSYEQYF
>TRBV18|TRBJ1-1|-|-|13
TGTGCCAGCTCACGGTCGGGGAACACTGAAGCTTTCTTT
CASSRSGNTEAFF
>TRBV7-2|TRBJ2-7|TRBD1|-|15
TGTGCCAGCAGCTCCCGACAGGGACCGTCCTACGAGCAGTACTTC
CASSSRQGPSYEQYF
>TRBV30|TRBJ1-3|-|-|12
TGTGCCGGGCCGGGAACTGGAAACACCATATATTTT
CAGPGTGNTIYF
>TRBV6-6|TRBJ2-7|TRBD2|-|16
TGTGCCAGCACCCCCTTGCCCGGGGAGGGGTACTACGAGCAGTACTTC
CASTPLPGEGYYEQYF
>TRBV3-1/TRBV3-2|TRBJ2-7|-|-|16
TGTGCCAGCAGCCAAGGTGGCACAATCAGGCGGGGCGAGCAGTACTTC
CASSQGGTIRRGEQYF
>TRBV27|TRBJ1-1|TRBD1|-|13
TGTGCCAGCAGCTGGGACAGGGCCACTGAAGCTTTCTTT
CASSWDRATEAFF
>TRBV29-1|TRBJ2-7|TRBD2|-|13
TGCAGCGTTGTACGTCGGGGGGGCTACGAGCAGTACTTC
CSVVRRGGYEQYF
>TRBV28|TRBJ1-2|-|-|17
TGTGCCAGCAGTTTAGTTCAGGGGTTAAAGGGCCCCTATGGCTACACCTTC
CASSLVQGLKGPYGYTF
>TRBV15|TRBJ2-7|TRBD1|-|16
TGTGCCACCAGCGGGAGGGTGGGACAGGGCATCGGGGAGCAGTACTTC
CATSGRVGQGIGEQYF
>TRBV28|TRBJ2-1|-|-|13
TGTGCCAGCAGTTTACTCCCAGGAGGTGAGCAGTTCTTC
CASSLLPGGEQFF
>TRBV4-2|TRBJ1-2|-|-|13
TGTGCCAGCAGCCCACAGGGACGAGATGACTACACCTTC
CASSPQGRDDYTF
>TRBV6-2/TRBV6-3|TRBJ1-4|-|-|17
TGTGCCAGCAGTTACCCCGCGGGGGAATCGACTAATGAAAAACTGTTTTTT
CASSYPAGESTNEKLFF
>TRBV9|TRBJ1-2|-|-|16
TGTGCCAGCAGCGCTGCCCGCGCTGAGTCTAACTATGGCTACACCTTC
CASSAARAESNYGYTF
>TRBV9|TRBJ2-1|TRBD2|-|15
TGTGCCAGCAGCGTAGACACGGGGGGGCCTAATGAGCAGTTCTTC
CASSVDTGGPNEQFF